The 23 T cell receptor beta chains below all came from one sample that was sequenced in a study of blood T cell repertoires in COVID-19. TCRdb's table, derived via immunoSEQ multiplex PCR, lists solely in-frame clones and lacks some. The sample yields around 140,000 clones, about four fifths seen once. The sequencing input was peripheral blood. These receptors originate from a man between 65 and 80 years old who had recovered from COVID-19.

The V gene is TRBV21-1, the J gene TRBJ1-1. TRBV21-1 is described as a pseudogene. CDR3 size: 16 residues. This CDR3 reads CASSAINRLLNTEAFF. In DNA form, the CDR3 reads TGTGCCAGCAGCGCAATTAATCGACTGTTGAACACTGAAGCTTTCTTT.

J is TRBJ1-1 and V is TRBV11-2; TRBD1 is a possible D gene (6 bases). There are 16 residues in the CDR3. Germline lookup yields CDR1 SGHAT and CDR2 FQNNGV. V was pared by 0 bases and J by 2 bases, with 13 bases between. The CDR3, as DNA: TGTGCCAGCAGCTTAGACACAGGGTGGTTCAACACTGAAGCTTTCTTT. Translated: CASSLDTGWFNTEAFF.

The gene calls are TRBV19 and TRBJ2-7, with D possibly being TRBD2 (6 bases). Germline CDR1 is LNHDA and CDR2 is SQIVND (reference sequence). Trimming removed 4 bases at V and 5 bases at J, with 15 bases between. The CDR3 sequence is 14 residues long. Here the CDR3 DNA reads TGTGCCAGTAGTACATTTGCCGGGAGTGACGAGCAGTACTTC. This gives the protein CASSTFAGSDEQYF.

This chain connects TRBV30 to TRBJ2-7; no clear D gene. Germline V gene data show CDR1 as GTSNPN and CDR2 as SVGIG (reference sequence). Trimming stripped 1 base from V and 2 bases from J, with 6 bases between. The CDR3 loop spans 12 amino acids. In nucleotides, the CDR3 is TGTGCCTGGAGTGATCGGGCCTACGAGCAGTACTTC. Translated: CAWSDRAYEQYF.

Only one count was recorded for this clone. The chain is built from TRBV5-4 and TRBJ2-7; D is possibly TRBD2 (6 bases). This CDR3 has 17 amino acids. Trimming removed 0 bases from V and 0 bases from J, with 16 bases in between. Germline-derived CDR1 and CDR2 are SGHNT and YYREEE (reference sequence). For the CDR3, the DNA is TGTGCCAGCAGCTTGGTGCCCGGGACTGGGAGCTCCTACGAGCAGTACTTC. Protein sequence: CASSLVPGTGSSYEQYF.

The chain links TRBV19 to TRBJ2-1; 7 nucleotides match TRBD2. The ends lost 7 bases at V and 3 bases at J; junction bases unmatched: 15. Germline CDR1 reads LNHDA; CDR2 reads SQIVND (reference sequence). The CDR3 sequence is 17 residues long. The CDR3 reads CASKTKVRASGYNEQFF. As DNA, the CDR3 is TGTGCCAGTAAAACCAAAGTACGGGCTAGCGGCTACAATGAGCAGTTCTTC.

The genes are TRBV7-9 and TRBJ1-2, with D possibly being TRBD1 (6 bases). Per germline, CDR1 SEHNR and CDR2 FQNEAQ (reference sequence). The V end lost 1 base, the J end lost 8 bases, and 17 bases lay between the germline ends. The length of the CDR3 is 15 residues. This chain's CDR3 is CASSLGQVQSKGYTF. In nucleotides, the CDR3 is TGTGCCAGCAGCTTAGGACAGGTACAATCTAAAGGCTACACCTTC. The entire variable domain, with the rest obtained from reference TRBV7-9 and TRBJ1-2, is as follows: DTGVSQNPRHKITKRGQNVTFRCDPISEHNRLYWYRQTLGQGPEFLTYFQNEAQLEKSRLLSDRFSAERPKGSFSTLEIQRTEQGDSAMYLCASSLGQVQSKGYTFGSGTRLTVV.

The chain links TRBV3-1 (or the pseudogene TRBV3-2) to TRBJ2-7, with TRBD2 matching over 14 bases. The CDR3 runs to 15 residues. J was trimmed by 6 bases and V by 2 bases; bases with no gene match: 3. Per germline, CDR1 LGHDT and CDR2 YNNKEL (reference sequence). DNA for the CDR3: TGTGCCAGCAGCCAAACGGGACTAGCGGGAGCCGAGCAGTACTTC. Amino acids: CASSQTGLAGAEQYF.

The gene calls are TRBV5-1 and TRBJ2-1; D uncertain. CDR1 and CDR2 from the germline V gene are SGHRS and YFSETQ. This CDR3 is built from 16 residues. Trimming removed 3 bases from V and 0 bases from J, with 13 bases in between. In DNA, the CDR3 is TGCGCCAGCAGCTCGCTAAGTCACAGCTCCTACAATGAGCAGTTCTTC. Amino acid sequence: CASSSLSHSSYNEQFF. Looking up the rest from reference TRBV5-1 and TRBJ2-1 gives the full variable domain: KAGVTQTPRYLIKTRGQQVTLSCSPISGHRSVSWYQQTPGQGLQFLFEYFSETQRNKGNFPGRFSGRQFSNSRSEMNVSTLELGDSALYLCASSSLSHSSYNEQFFGPGTRLTVL.

This chain links TRBV10-2 with TRBJ1-4; D not certain. The CDR3 covers 14 residues. Looked up from germline, CDR1 is WSHSY and CDR2 is SAAADI. V was pared by 5 bases and J by 5 bases, with 12 bases between. CDR3 bases: TGCGCCAGCAGTTCCGACAAGAGCAATGAAAAACTGTTTTTT. Protein: CASSSDKSNEKLFF.

The CDR3 DNA reads as TGTGCCAGCACCATGACAGGCTTGGGCTATGGCTACACCTTC. Its translation: CASTMTGLGYGYTF. V gene TRBV6-5 combines with J gene TRBJ1-2, with D possibly matching TRBD1 (6 bases). V was shortened by 7 bases and J by 4 bases, with 16 bases between the two germline ends. The CDR3 loop spans 14 amino acids. Germline V gene lookup returns CDR1 MNHEY and CDR2 SVGAGI.

This chain uses TRBV27 with TRBJ2-7; 8 bases are a match to TRBD2. Germline-derived CDR1 and CDR2 are MNHEY and SMNVEV (reference sequence). The ends lost 6 bases at V and 6 bases at J; junction bases unmatched: 10. The CDR3 length is 14 residues. CDR3 DNA sequence: TGTGCCAGCAGGCAGGGACTAGTAGCGTCCGAGCAGTACTTC. Translation gives CASRQGLVASEQYF.

This chain connects TRBV4-2 to TRBJ2-3; TRBD2 is a possible D gene (6 bases). Looked up from germline, CDR1 is LGHNA and CDR2 is YNFKEQ. There are 16 residues in the CDR3. Trimming shortened V by 4 bases and J by 0 bases, and 14 bases separated the two germline ends. This chain's CDR3 is CASSRDSGTSTDTQYF. CDR3 nucleotides: TGTGCCAGCAGCCGCGACTCCGGGACTAGCACAGATACGCAGTATTTT.

This chain links TRBV9 with TRBJ1-4, with 8 nucleotides matching TRBD1. The CDR3 is made up of 15 amino acids. V lost 0 bases to trimming and J lost 6 bases; unmatched junction nucleotides: 4. Germline-derived CDR1 and CDR2 are SGDLS and YYNGEE. This chain's CDR3 is CASSVGSGGDEKLFF. Written as DNA, the CDR3 is TGTGCCAGCAGCGTAGGTTCAGGGGGCGATGAAAAACTGTTTTTT.

This clone was recorded a few times. This chain links TRBV7-9 with TRBJ2-1; 14 bases are a match to TRBD2. The CDR3 runs 14 residues. The germline V gene encodes CDR1 SEHNR and CDR2 FQNEAQ (reference sequence). V lost 4 bases and J lost 8; bases outside the gene matches: 1. This chain's CDR3 is CASSWTSGRHEQFF. CDR3 nucleotides: TGTGCCAGCAGCTGGACTAGCGGGAGGCATGAGCAGTTCTTC.

Details on this clone: This specimen includes other DNA sequences encoding the same CDR3. This chain links TRBV19 with TRBJ1-5; 7 bases fit TRBD1. Germline assignment: CDR1 LNHDA and CDR2 SQIVND (reference sequence). With V trimmed by 1 base and J by 0 bases, 3 bases remained unmatched. The length of the CDR3 is 16 residues. CDR3: CASSIGTGYSNQPQHF. CDR3 coding DNA: TGTGCCAGTAGTATAGGGACAGGCTATAGCAATCAGCCCCAGCATTTT.

V is TRBV30 and J is TRBJ2-2; 9 bases fit TRBD1. CDR3 length: 15 amino acids. CDR1 and CDR2 (germline): GTSNPN, SVGIG (reference sequence). V gave up 0 bases and J gave up 7 bases; unmatched junction bases: 6. CDR3 DNA sequence: TGTGCCTGGAGTGTAGGGACAGGGCGGGTCGGGGAGCTGTTTTTT. Translating it yields CAWSVGTGRVGELFF.

This clone was recorded only once. V is TRBV11-2 and J is TRBJ2-2, with 10 bases identical to TRBD2. Trimming cost V 0 bases and J 5 bases; bases outside gene matches: 6. Germline-derived CDR1 and CDR2 are SGHAT and FQNNGV. The CDR3 extends over 17 amino acids. CDR3 amino acids: CASSLDLGLAQTGELFF. The DNA of the CDR3 is TGTGCCAGCAGCTTAGATCTGGGACTAGCGCAGACCGGGGAGCTGTTTTTT.

The gene calls are TRBV2 and TRBJ2-3; 16 bases fit TRBD2. Losses at the gene ends were 4 bases for V and 2 bases for J; bases not matched to a gene: 3. CDR1 is SNHLY, CDR2 FYNNEI, per germline. This CDR3 contains 17 residues. DNA of the CDR3: TGTGCCAGCAGTGCGGGGACTAGCGGGAGGGCCACAGATACGCAGTATTTT. Encoded protein: CASSAGTSGRATDTQYF.

The chain couples TRBV7-9 to TRBJ2-7; the match to TRBD1 covers 9 bases. The CDR3 loop spans 14 amino acids. The V and J ends lost 2 bases and 4 bases, in that order; junction bases with no gene match: 3. Looked up from germline, CDR1 is SEHNR and CDR2 is FQNEAQ (reference sequence). The CDR3 coding sequence is TGTGCCAGCAGCTTAACGACAGGGGGTTACGAGCAGTACTTC. It specifies CASSLTTGGYEQYF.

The V and J genes are TRBV19 and TRBJ1-5, with a weak D call TRBD1 (6 bases). Germline lookup yields CDR1 LNHDA and CDR2 SQIVND (reference sequence). CDR3 size: 17 residues. The ends were cut back, 3 bases at V and 6 bases at J, with 21 bases in the middle. CDR3 region: CASSIDPGQGYSQPQHF. Written as DNA, the CDR3 is TGTGCCAGTAGTATTGACCCTGGGCAGGGGTACAGTCAGCCCCAGCATTTT.

This chain uses TRBV10-3 with TRBJ2-7, with 13 bases lining up with TRBD2. CDR1 and CDR2 from the germline V gene are ENHRY and SYGVKD. V lost 4 bases, J lost 5 bases, and 8 bases stayed unmatched. The CDR3 length is 16 residues. The CDR3 bases are TGTGCCATCAGTGGGACTAGCGGGAGAAGAAGCCACGAGCAGTACTTC. This translates into CAISGTSGRRSHEQYF.

This chain links TRBV18 with TRBJ2-5; 9 bases align to TRBD2. V lost 3 bases and J lost 3; bases outside the gene matches: 11. CDR1 is KGHSH and CDR2 is LQKENI in the germline V gene. This CDR3 spans 17 amino acids. The CDR3 spells CASSPVFGSGREETQYF. The DNA for the CDR3 is TGTGCCAGCTCACCTGTATTCGGTAGCGGGAGAGAAGAGACCCAGTACTTC.